This paragraph covers one TCR beta chain sequence. Here the CDR3 omits its conserved ending phenylalanine or tryptophan, so a read error is the likely source. Three rounds of nested PCR, following a modified ARM-PCR protocol, produced the TCRbeta library. From the multiplex PCR reads, TCRdb called clonotypes with MiXCR, one entry per CDR3 protein. The repertoire holds about 80,000 distinct CDR3 sequences, with less than 75% as singletons. There are 13 residues in the CDR3. Trimming removed 3 bases at V and 3 bases at J, with 5 bases between. Germline V gene data show CDR1 as MDHEN and CDR2 as SYDVKM. This sample is part of a study of tumor and adjacent non-tumor tissue in lung cancer. No cell sorting was done before RNA was extracted from the tissue.

The TCR originated in a woman aged 70-85 years with non-small cell lung cancer. The specimen sequenced was lung tumor tissue. The chain combines TRBV28 with TRBJ2-2, with unresolved D. The DNA of the CDR3 is TGTGCCAGCAGTTTTGGTTACACCGGGGAGCTGTTTCTT. As protein: CASSFGYTGELFL.